This record looks at one T cell receptor beta chain sequence and its context. This clonotype was counted ten times or more. What antigen it recognizes has not been identified. Per-base quality was not reported, and no clone a single base away is much larger than it. Preparation of the library involved multiplex PCR. Instrument used: Illumina HiSeq 4000. CDR3 regions were amplified by Arm-PCR with iRepertoire HTBI primers to construct TCR beta libraries. Before sequencing, the PCR products went through gel purification. The study's own analysis went as follows. Gene usage analysis of CDR3 amino acid clonotypes used the 62 TRBV and 12 to 15 TRBJ segments found across samples. COPE and FqMerger were used to merge the filtered high-quality paired reads into contigs. Contigs were aligned with BLAST to IMGT TRBV, TRBD and TRBJ reference genes, and CDR3 was defined per IMGT. Clonotypes above 0.1% frequency were classified as highly expanded clones. Shannon entropy served as the measure of repertoire diversity, while the Gini coefficient captured V-J evenness. Clonotypes shared by more than one individual were considered public. The public reads were quality trimmed at Q25 with fastp and then assembled into clones with MiXCR by TCRdb, keeping productive beta chains. Every distinct CDR3 protein forms one entry, paired with its most common genes and DNA. V and J calls and clone size were set by TCRdb, not the authors. The sample table lists some 300,000 distinct CDR3 sequences, 22% of them with a count of one. The top ten hold approximately 53% of the sample.

The data belong to a study of regulatory T cells in long-lasting Graves disease (dated by TCRdb to 2020 to 2023). Turning to the overall study: To count as having persistent Graves' disease, a patient had to have received antithyroid drug treatment for over 5 years with TSH receptor autoantibodies remaining persistently positive. This study used TCR sequencing and RNA sequencing of peripheral blood to compare persistent Graves' disease patients against newly diagnosed Graves' disease patients. The study was conducted in China and was registered as a clinical trial. A total of roughly 33 samples underwent TCR sequencing: about 13 from persistent and approximately 20 from newly diagnosed Graves' disease patients. Persistent Graves' disease patients in the clinical cohort had taken antithyroid drugs for around 10 years on average. Paper-wide results and their limitations: The study examined only peripheral blood because the primary lesion, thyroid tissue, could not be accessed. Compared with newly diagnosed patients, patients with persistent Graves' disease had lower TCR Shannon entropy and fewer highly expanded clones, which suggests clonal expansion. Only the TCR beta chain was sequenced and analyzed. Patients with persistent disease shared more public clonotypes (about 2,900) than newly diagnosed patients did (about 1,000). Preferential use of TRBV28, TRBJ1-2 and TRBJ2-5 was observed in persistent disease, whereas TRBV20-1 and TRBJ2-1 were favored in newly diagnosed disease. The authors noted that the small sample size was a limitation that may lower accuracy.

The meaning of the sample's time point label: persistent/refractory GD, antithyroid drugs over 5 years with positive TRAb. For both TCR sequencing and RNA sequencing, RNA was extracted from PBMCs in TRIzol. Graves' disease was diagnosed according to American Thyroid Association guidelines. Patients for the study were recruited at an endocrinology department in Xi'an, China. From each patient, around 8.3 milliliters of peripheral blood was collected into an EDTA anticoagulant tube. Ficoll Paque Plus density gradient separation was used to isolate PBMCs, and no further T cell sorting was performed. An Agilent 2100 Bioanalyzer and agarose gel were used to check RNA quality, and a NanoDrop 2000 was used to measure RNA concentration. The CDR3, cysteine through phenylalanine, is 13 amino acids long. Only the CDR3 portion is preserved as DNA: 39 bases, with reading frame beginning at the first base. Between the V and J ends, shortened by 4 bases and 8 bases respectively, the junction contains 14 bases. From the germline V gene, CDR1 is MDHEN and CDR2 is SYDVKM.

The chain couples TRBV28 to TRBJ1-1, with no confident D gene call. The input for sequencing was peripheral blood mononuclear cells (PBMCs), taken when the disease was refractory, from a patient treated with antithyroid drugs. This TCR was recovered from a female donor with Graves disease. The DNA sequence is given as TGTGCCAGCAGTTCGCCCGCGACGGGCGAAGCTTTCTTT. Its amino acids are CASSSPATGEAFF.